Sequencing of this TCR beta chain was carried out in a study of vaccination effects on CD4 cells after COVID-19. CDR3 size: 15 residues. Ahead of sequencing, the ViraFEST assay grew antigen-specific CD4+ T cells using viral peptide pools. Subsequent to a culture period of more than 8 days, CD4+ T cells were isolated. Nobody among the vaccine recipients had prior SARS-CoV-2 infection (nucleocapsid antibodies were negative). IL-2 medium was substituted for half the medium on days 3 and 7. Generated by immunoSEQ multiplex PCR, the TCRdb table keeps only in-frame clones and is missing some. The sample has over 20,000 clones; 73% are singletons. Overall study results and limits: The study found that only 1 of 255 vaccine-induced clones from healthy vaccinees cross-reacted with common cold coronaviruses.

Comments on this clone: Its antigen is not known.

The TCR sequence derives from a human donor who received a COVID-19 vaccine. This sequence joins TRBV12-1 and TRBJ2-7; the D segment call TRBD1 is taken from the table without a DNA check. TRBV12-1 is a pseudogene. The sample was CD4+ T cells from PBMCs cultured with HCoV-229E spike peptides, taken before COVID-19 vaccination. The CDR3 spells CASSPPWGPTYEQYF. The DNA for the CDR3 is TGTGCCAGCAGCCCCCCGTGGGGGCCCACCTACGAGCAGTACTTC.